Listed below are T cell receptor beta chains from one sample, sequenced in a study of Graves' ophthalmopathy and Graves' hyperthyroidism. Each CDR3 protein is one row after TCRdb ran MiXCR on the multiplex PCR reads. The table lists 400,000 to 500,000 distinct CDR3 sequences, around 21% of them singletons. The sequencing sample was made of peripheral blood. The receptor set was obtained from a woman younger than 30 with stable Graves' hyperthyroidism. Both conserved end residues are part of each CDR3. D genes are given only for firm matches. The size entry is marked missing in some rows and otherwise reads once, few, many or a size class.

>TRBJ2-5|TRBV27|NA|many
CASSFDRSGTQYF
TGTGCCAGCAGTTTCGACAGGTCAGGGACCCAGTACTTC
>TRBJ1-1|TRBV20-1|NA|many
CSAPRWEAAEAFF
TGCAGTGCTCCACGTTGGGAGGCCGCTGAAGCTTTCTTT
>TRBJ2-2|TRBV6-5|NA|many
CASNRTVNTGELFF
TGTGCCAGCAACAGGACAGTGAACACCGGGGAGCTGTTTTTT
>TRBJ2-7|TRBV20-1|TRBD1|many
CSARDGGTGVYEQYF
TGCAGTGCTAGAGATGGAGGGACAGGGGTTTACGAGCAGTACTTC
>TRBJ1-6|TRBV7-9|NA|many
CASSSLGARGSPLHF
TGTGCCAGCAGCTCGCTTGGAGCCAGGGGATCACCCCTCCACTTT
>TRBJ1-1|TRBV10-3|NA|NA
CAISEGGGNTEACF
TGTGCCATCAGTGAGGGAGGTGGGAACACTGAAGCTTGCTTT
>TRBJ2-5|TRBV28|TRBD1|NA
CASSSDRDQETQYF
TGTGCCAGCAGTTCCGACAGGGACCAAGAGACCCAGTACTTC
>TRBJ2-5|TRBV5-1|NA|NA
CASRSNTETQYF
TGCGCCAGCAGATCGAACACGGAGACCCAGTACTTC
>TRBJ2-2|TRBV15|TRBD2|many
CATSRVGRGAGELFF
TGTGCCACCAGCAGAGTAGGACGGGGGGCCGGGGAGCTGTTTTTT
>TRBJ1-1|TRBV7-8|TRBD1|many
CASSPTGVMNTEAFF
TGTGCCAGCAGCCCAACAGGGGTAATGAACACTGAAGCTTTCTTT
>TRBJ2-5|TRBV27|TRBD1|many
CASSPRTGGKETQYF
TGTGCCAGCAGTCCCCGGACAGGGGGCAAGGAGACCCAGTACTTC
>TRBJ2-6|TRBV20-1|NA|many
CSAVSGANVLTF
TGCAGTGCAGTATCTGGGGCCAACGTCCTGACTTTC
>TRBJ2-2|TRBV11-2|NA|many
CASSFNAHTGELFF
TGTGCCAGCAGCTTTAACGCCCACACCGGGGAGCTGTTTTTT